This is a list of T cell receptor beta chains from one sample in a study of response to subunit inactivated influenza vaccine. MiXCR was run by TCRdb on the RT-PCR reads, yielding one entry per CDR3 protein. This table has 750,000 to 850,000 distinct CDR3 sequences, under 20% appearing once. The source material was PBMCs from blood, sampled around 5 days after vaccination. The source is a man aged 50 to 60 who received an inactivated influenza vaccine. Both conserved end residues are part of each CDR3. A D gene is named only where the DNA matches it firmly. Not all rows give a size; the values are once, few, many and, for expanded clones, a class.

v_call	j_call	clone_size	d_call	cdr3_nt	cdr3_aa
TRBV10-3	TRBJ1-3	.	.	TGTGCCATCTGGGAGAGCTCTGGAAACACCATATATTTT	CAIWESSGNTIYF
TRBV15	TRBJ1-1	.	.	TGTGCCACCAGCAGGGGCCAGGAGGGGTTGAACACTGAAGCTTTCTTT	CATSRGQEGLNTEAFF
TRBV20-1	TRBJ1-5	few	TRBD1	TGCAGTGCTAGAGAAGGACAGGGGGTCCAGCCCCAGCATTTT	CSAREGQGVQPQHF
TRBV5-1	TRBJ2-5	few	.	TGCGCCAGCAGCTTGGTCCCGGGACCGCAAGAGACCCAGTACTTC	CASSLVPGPQETQYF
TRBV6-4	TRBJ1-6	few	TRBD1	TGTGCCAGCAGTGACCAAGTCTGGACAGGGTCCAATTCACCCCTCCACTTT	CASSDQVWTGSNSPLHF
TRBV4-1	TRBJ1-5	few	TRBD1	TGCGCCAGCAGCCAAGACCCGGGACAGCGAAATCAGCCCCAGCATTTT	CASSQDPGQRNQPQHF
TRBV5-1	TRBJ1-2	many	.	TGTGCCAGCAGCTTGGACGGAACTAACTATGGCTACACCTTC	CASSLDGTNYGYTF
TRBV15	TRBJ2-1	.	.	TGTGCCACCAGCAGAGGCACCCAGACCCGTGGGCAGTTCTTC	CATSRGTQTRGQFF
TRBV11-2	TRBJ2-5	few	TRBD2	TGTGCCAGCAGCTTGACTAGCGGGGGGGCCGGACCCTACTTC	CASSLTSGGAGPYF
TRBV28	TRBJ2-7	few	.	TGTGCCAGCACACTCGGGGTCTCCTACGAGCAGTACTTC	CASTLGVSYEQYF
TRBV6-5	TRBJ2-7	few	TRBD1	TGTGCCAGCAGTTACGGGACAGGGGTCTCCTACGAGCAGTACTTC	CASSYGTGVSYEQYF
TRBV7-2	TRBJ2-2	.	TRBD2	TGTGCCAGCAGCTTAGGGCTAGCGGGTCCCGGGGAGCTGTTTTTT	CASSLGLAGPGELFF
TRBV7-8	TRBJ2-1	.	.	TGTGCCAGCAGCTTACGGCGCAGTTACAATGAGCAGTTCTTC	CASSLRRSYNEQFF
TRBV5-1	TRBJ2-1	.	TRBD2	TGCGCCAGCAGCCGGGACTATTTCTCCGGTAGAACCAATGAGCAGTTCTTC	CASSRDYFSGRTNEQFF
TRBV12-3/TRBV12-4	TRBJ2-3	.	.	TGTGCCAGCAAAATGGGGGGCGCGACAGATACGCAGTATTTT	CASKMGGATDTQYF
TRBV6-1	TRBJ2-5	many	.	TGTGCCAGCAGCCGGACGGTCCAAGAGACCCAGTACTTC	CASSRTVQETQYF
TRBV11-2	TRBJ2-3	few	TRBD2	TGTGCCAGCAGCTTAACAGCGGGAAGCACAGATACGCAGTATTTT	CASSLTAGSTDTQYF
TRBV7-2	TRBJ2-1	many	TRBD2	TGTGCCAGCAGCAAACCCGCAGGGACTAGCGGGAGATTGTTGTTCTTC	CASSKPAGTSGRLLFF
TRBV4-3	TRBJ2-3	few	.	TGCGCCAGCAGCCAAGATCGATATCGCTCCACAGATACGCAGTATTTT	CASSQDRYRSTDTQYF
TRBV6-2/TRBV6-3	TRBJ2-7	.	.	TGTGCCAGCAGAGCGACAGAGACCTACGAGCAGTACTTC	CASRATETYEQYF
TRBV20-1	TRBJ1-1	.	.	TGCAGTGCTAGAGATATGGGGGACATCTACACTGAAGCTTTCTTT	CSARDMGDIYTEAFF
TRBV20-1	TRBJ1-1	.	TRBD1	TGCAGTGCTAGTGTCGCAGGGGGCACTGAAGCTTTCTTT	CSASVAGGTEAFF
TRBV5-5	TRBJ2-7	many	TRBD1	TGTGCCAGCAGCTTGGCAGGACAGGGGAGACACGAGCAGTACTTC	CASSLAGQGRHEQYF
TRBV5-1	TRBJ2-2	few	.	TGCGCCAGCAGCGCAACCGGGACCCCACCCGGGGAGCTGTTTTTT	CASSATGTPPGELFF
TRBV20-1	TRBJ1-5	few	.	TGCAGTGCTAGAGCGGACCAGAATCAGCCCCAGCATTTT	CSARADQNQPQHF
TRBV4-2	TRBJ2-2	few	.	TGTGCCACCCGAGAAGGGGGAACGAACACCGGGGAGCTGTTTTTT	CATREGGTNTGELFF
TRBV20-1	TRBJ2-3	many	.	TGCAGTGCTAGGAAGTCAGGTAGCGCAGATACGCAGTATTTT	CSARKSGSADTQYF
TRBV3-1	TRBJ1-4	few	.	TGTGCCAGCAGCCCCCGGCAGGCGATAACTAATGAAAAACTGTTTTTT	CASSPRQAITNEKLFF
TRBV5-1	TRBJ1-5	few	.	TGCGCCAGCCAACGGGACTACAATCAGCCCCAGCATTTT	CASQRDYNQPQHF
TRBV5-1	TRBJ1-5	few	.	TGCGCCAGCAGCTTGGCTCCGGTAGGGAGCAATCAGCCCCAGCATTTT	CASSLAPVGSNQPQHF
TRBV7-9	TRBJ2-7	many	TRBD1	TGTGCCAGCAGCGGGACAGGTAACTACGAGCAGTACTTC	CASSGTGNYEQYF
TRBV19	TRBJ1-1	.	TRBD1	TGTGCCAGTAGTATCCAGGGGGACTGGGCTGAAGCTTTCTTT	CASSIQGDWAEAFF
TRBV6-5	TRBJ2-3	.	.	TGTGCCAGCAGTTACGGCCGCTCGGGAGATACGCAGTATTTT	CASSYGRSGDTQYF
TRBV25-1	TRBJ1-1	few	TRBD1	TGTGCCAGCAGTGAAGATAGTTTACAGGGGTATATTCTGGGCACTGAAGCTTTCTTT	CASSEDSLQGYILGTEAFF
TRBV10-3	TRBJ2-7	.	TRBD2	TGTGCCATCAGTGAGTCGAATAGCGGGAGGATTCGGTCCTACGAGCAGTACTTC	CAISESNSGRIRSYEQYF
TRBV3-1	TRBJ2-1	many	.	TGTGCCAGCAGCCAAGGTCAAGCAGCTGAGCAGTTCTTC	CASSQGQAAEQFF
TRBV4-1	TRBJ1-6	.	.	TGCGCCAGCAGCCAACCTCTTGGGACTCAGAAACGGGATTCACCCCTCCACTTT	CASSQPLGTQKRDSPLHF
TRBV20-1	TRBJ2-3	.	.	TGCAGTGCTAGAGGCCCTCCGGGATCCGGAGGGGCAGATACGCAGTATTTT	CSARGPPGSGGADTQYF
TRBV7-2	TRBJ2-4	few	TRBD1	TGTGCCAGCAGCTTAAGTACAGGGGGTAAAAACATTCAGTACTTC	CASSLSTGGKNIQYF
TRBV4-1	TRBJ2-3	.	.	TGCGCCAGCAGCCAAGATCCCGCGACTAGCACAGATACGCAGTATTTT	CASSQDPATSTDTQYF
TRBV7-2	TRBJ2-1	many	TRBD2	TGTGCCAGCAGCTGGGGACTAGCGGGAGGAGACAATGAGCAGTTCTTC	CASSWGLAGGDNEQFF
TRBV12-3/TRBV12-4	TRBJ1-2	many	.	TGTGCCAGCAGTTTAGTACAGAACTATGGCTACACCTTC	CASSLVQNYGYTF
TRBV6-2/TRBV6-3	TRBJ2-1	few	.	TGTGCCAGCAAACACCCCAACTCCTACAATGAGCAGTTCTTC	CASKHPNSYNEQFF